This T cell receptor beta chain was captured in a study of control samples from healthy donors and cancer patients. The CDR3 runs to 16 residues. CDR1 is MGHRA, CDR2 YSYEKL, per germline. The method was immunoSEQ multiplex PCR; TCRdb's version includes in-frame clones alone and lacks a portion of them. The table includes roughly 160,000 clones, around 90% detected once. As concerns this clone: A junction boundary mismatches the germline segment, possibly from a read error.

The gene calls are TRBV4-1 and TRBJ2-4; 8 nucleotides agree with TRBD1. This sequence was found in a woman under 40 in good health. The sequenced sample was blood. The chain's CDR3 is CASTQRAGQGLGIQYF. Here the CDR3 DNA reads TGCGCCAGCACCCAAAGGGCAGGACAGGGCTTAGGCATTCAGTACTTC.